The clone carrying this TCR beta chain was seen a handful of times. The antigen is unknown. The data are from a study of beta chain features in type 1 diabetes. Points from the study as a whole: Any role of HLA type in TCRB rearrangement remained unresolved here. TCRB CDR3 length was moderately but significantly reduced in all four CD4+ subsets of Type 1 diabetes patients. TCRB repertoires of naive, central memory and Treg cells appeared more similar among patients than among healthy donors.

The CDR3 consists of 15 residues. Between the trimmed V and J ends, which lost 5 bases and 8 bases, there was a span of 18 bases. Germline V gene lookup returns CDR1 MNHEY and CDR2 SVGAGI. The study reverse transcribed the entire isolated RNA, so it sequenced expressed TCRB transcripts. Some clones are missing from TCRdb's copy, which holds only in-frame ones; the method was immunoSEQ multiplex PCR. The table has about 240,000 clones, 25% to 30% seen once; the top ten hold approximately 4%. CD4+ cells of the naive, central memory, regulatory and stem cell-like memory types were sorted via CD45RO/CCR7/CD25/CD127/CD95/CD27.

The chain has TRBV6-5 and TRBJ1-4; D perhaps matches TRBD1 (6 bases). This TCR was sampled from a man aged 25-40 years in good health. The sequenced sample consisted of central memory CD4+ T cells from blood. The CDR3 nucleotides are TGTGCCAGCAGTAGAAACCACAGGGCTGGGGAAAAACTGTTTTTT. Its translation: CASSRNHRAGEKLFF.